These 21 T cell receptor beta chains came from one sample sequenced in a study of blood T cells in healthy people across ages. A second PCR of roughly 7 to 11 cycles used a sample-barcoded 5' primer and a J-beta primer mix. TCRdb passed the 5' RACE reads through MiXCR, listing each CDR3 protein once. The sample has about 1.5 million distinct CDR3 sequences, less than 45% seen once; the top ten hold approximately 4%. Sequenced material: blood. The receptors stem from a young woman in good health.

This chain connects TRBV5-1 to TRBJ2-1; a possible D gene is TRBD2 (6 bases). The CDR3 runs to 12 residues. Germline V lookup: CDR1 SGHRS, CDR2 YFSETQ. Trimming removed 4 bases at V and 12 bases at J, with 14 bases between. CDR3 loop: CASSPDSGVQFF. The DNA for the CDR3 is TGCGCCAGCAGCCCCGACTCGGGAGTGCAGTTCTTC.

This chain connects TRBV29-1 to TRBJ2-1; 9 nucleotides agree with TRBD1. The V gene end was trimmed by 7 bases and the J gene end by 5 bases; junction bases not matched to a gene: 6. The CDR3 loop spans 13 amino acids. Germline loops: CDR1 SQVTM, CDR2 ANQGSEA. The CDR3 sequence: CSATGGVNNEQFF. In DNA form, the CDR3 reads TGCAGCGCCACAGGGGGCGTGAACAATGAGCAGTTCTTC.

This chain connects TRBV7-2 to TRBJ2-5; 8 nucleotides match TRBD2. The CDR3 loop spans 14 amino acids. CDR1 and CDR2 (germline): SGHTA, FQGNSA. Losses at the gene ends were 6 bases for V and 5 bases for J; bases not matched to a gene: 8. The CDR3 is CASSQSGRRETQYF. The DNA for the CDR3 is TGTGCCAGCAGTCAAAGCGGGAGACGTGAGACCCAGTACTTC.

The chain recombines TRBV6-1 with TRBJ2-7; no reliable D call. Germline V gene data show CDR1 as MNHNS and CDR2 as SASEGT. Trimming took 0 bases from V and 2 from J, leaving 11 bases between them. The CDR3 covers 15 residues. CDR3 protein: CASSEANGPPYEQYF. For the CDR3, the DNA is TGTGCCAGCAGTGAAGCTAACGGTCCCCCCTACGAGCAGTACTTC.

On this clonotype itself: At one end the junction does not follow the germline gene, possibly because of a read error. This chain connects TRBV7-7 to TRBJ2-5, with unresolved D. This CDR3 has 14 residues. Germline V gene lookup returns CDR1 SSHAT and CDR2 FNYEAQ (reference sequence). CDR3 region: CASSLVSPEETQYF. The CDR3, as DNA: TGTGCTAGCAGCTTAGTGAGCCCAGAGGAGACCCAGTACTTC.

The V and J genes are TRBV20-1 and TRBJ2-5, with 12 nucleotides matching TRBD2. CDR1 is DFQATT and CDR2 is SNEGSKA in the germline V gene (reference sequence). With 4 bases clipped from V and 11 bases from J, the junction kept 11 bases outside the gene matches. This CDR3 has 14 amino acids. The CDR3 coding sequence is TGCAGTGCTAATCTAGCGGGGGGGAGCAATGAGCAGTACTTC. Encoded protein: CSANLAGGSNEQYF.

The chain employs TRBV9 and TRBJ2-3; the match to TRBD2 covers 13 bases. This CDR3 spans 15 amino acids. J lost 5 bases, V lost 0 bases, and 0 bases had no gene match. Looked up from germline, CDR1 is SGDLS and CDR2 is YYNGEE. This CDR3 is CASSVGTSGRDTQYF. The CDR3 region has the DNA TGTGCCAGCAGCGTAGGGACTAGCGGGAGAGATACGCAGTATTTT.

The chain employs TRBV20-1 and TRBJ2-7; 7 bases are shared with TRBD2. The DNA matches TRBJ2-5 better at its end, which makes the J call doubtful. This CDR3 region has 14 residues. Germline V gene data show CDR1 as DFQATT and CDR2 as SNEGSKA (reference sequence). CDR3 sequence reads: CSASLGGPWETQYF. CDR3 DNA sequence: TGCAGTGCTAGTTTGGGAGGGCCCTGGGAGACCCAGTACTTC.

The chain uses TRBV4-2 and TRBJ2-7, with D possibly being TRBD2 (5 bases). The CDR3 sequence is 16 residues long. The V end lost 0 bases, the J end lost 0 bases, and 12 bases lay between the germline ends. Germline CDR1 reads LGHNA; CDR2 reads YNFKEQ. CDR3 sequence: CASSQERGSSSYEQYF. The DNA of the CDR3 is TGTGCCAGCAGCCAAGAACGGGGTTCAAGCTCCTACGAGCAGTACTTC.

In its sample, this clonotype was seen a few times. The V call is TRBV29-1, the J call TRBJ2-3; tentatively, D is TRBD1 (5 bases). V lost 3 bases to trimming and J lost 2 bases, with 9 bases between them. CDR3 length: 13 residues. CDR1 and CDR2 (germline): SQVTM, ANQGSEA. The CDR3, as DNA: TGCAGCGTTGAGCACAGGCTCACAGATACGCAGTATTTT. It translates to CSVEHRLTDTQYF.

The rearrangement links TRBV4-1 to TRBJ2-5, with 12 bases fitting TRBD2. The J call may be incorrect, as the DNA end agrees better with TRBJ2-7. Germline V lookup: CDR1 MGHRA, CDR2 YSYEKL. CDR3 length equals 19 residues. CDR3 nucleotide sequence: TGCGCCAGCAGCCAAGTACCGGCTAGCGGGAGGGGGCCCCCGTACGAGCAGTACTTC. Protein product: CASSQVPASGRGPPYEQYF.

This clonotype was counted a few times. V is TRBV3-1 and J is TRBJ1-2; D is unclear. Trimming took 2 bases from V and 4 from J, leaving 11 bases between them. Germline-derived CDR1 and CDR2 are LGHDT and YNNKEL (reference sequence). The CDR3 has 14 residues. CDR3 DNA: TGTGCCAGCAGCCAATCCGTCGGCTCCTATGGCTACACCTTC. Amino acid sequence: CASSQSVGSYGYTF.

This clonotype appeared once. The chain has TRBV12-5 and TRBJ1-6; 7 bases fit TRBD1. The CDR3 contains 18 residues. Germline V CDR1 and CDR2: LGHNT, FRNRAP. V lost 0 bases and J lost 9; bases outside the gene matches: 14. In DNA form, the CDR3 reads TGTGCTAGTGGTTTGGTAACAGAAAGGGACAGCTACGGTTCACCCCTCCACTTT. It specifies CASGLVTERDSYGSPLHF.

This clonotype has just one count. The junction does not match germline at one end; this may be a read error. V usage is TRBV20-1 and J usage is TRBJ2-5; D uncertain. Germline V gene lookup returns CDR1 DFQATT and CDR2 SNEGSKA (reference sequence). There are 12 residues in the CDR3. CDR3 DNA sequence: TGCAGTGCTAGAGCTGCACAAGAGACCCCGTACTTC. Its translation: CSARAAQETPYF.

The table lists this clonotype with many counts. The V gene is TRBV20-1, the J gene TRBJ2-4; TRBD2 matches 7 bases. The V gene end was trimmed by 1 base and the J gene end by 0 bases; junction bases not matched to a gene: 3. This CDR3 has 15 amino acids. The V gene's germline CDR1 is DFQATT and CDR2 SNEGSKA (reference sequence). The CDR3 protein is CSARVGGLAKNIQYF. The DNA for the CDR3 is TGCAGTGCTAGAGTGGGAGGGCTAGCCAAAAACATTCAGTACTTC.

This clonotype has a count of ten or more. The CDR3 here is CASRRTDTQYF. CDR3 coding DNA: TGTGCCAGCAGACGTACAGATACGCAGTATTTT. This chain joins TRBV25-1 and TRBJ2-3; D gene ambiguous. There are 11 residues in the CDR3. Deletions cut 6 bases from V and 3 bases from J, with 4 bases between. Germline CDR1 reads MGHDK; CDR2 reads SYGVNS.

V is TRBV4-3 and J is TRBJ2-3; no definite D call. V gave up 5 bases and J gave up 2 bases, with 14 bases separating them. The CDR3 covers 15 residues. Germline-derived CDR1 and CDR2 are LGHNA and YSLEER. The CDR3 sequence is CASSKVPLTTDTQYF. The CDR3 DNA is TGCGCCAGCAGCAAAGTACCACTGACCACAGATACGCAGTATTTT.

V usage is TRBV10-3 and J usage is TRBJ1-1; the D gene is possibly TRBD1 (5 bases). V was clipped by 6 bases and J by 6 bases, with 14 bases between them. Germline-derived CDR1 and CDR2 are ENHRY and SYGVKD. The CDR3 runs to 13 residues. CDR3 sequence reads: CAIRGTLAAEAFF. The CDR3, as DNA: TGTGCCATCAGAGGGACGCTAGCGGCTGAAGCTTTCTTT.

This clonotype was recorded a few times. The chain is built from TRBV7-2 and TRBJ2-7, with D uncertain. The V and J ends lost 5 bases and 3 bases respectively, with 8 bases between them. This CDR3 spans 12 amino acids. Germline-derived CDR1 and CDR2 are SGHTA and FQGNSA. CDR3 DNA: TGTGCCAGCAGCCACCAGAACTACGAGCAGTACTTC. Amino acid sequence: CASSHQNYEQYF.

This rearrangement joins TRBV9 to TRBJ1-1; TRBD1 aligns across 8 bases. CDR1 SGDLS and CDR2 YYNGEE come from the germline V gene. The CDR3 sequence is 15 residues long. Trimming at V came to 0 bases and at J to 1 base, leaving 2 bases not matched to a gene. The CDR3: CASSVDGQGNTEAFF. The CDR3 coding sequence is TGTGCCAGCAGCGTAGACGGACAGGGGAACACTGAAGCTTTCTTT.

This clonotype was counted a few times. The rearrangement uses TRBV4-3 and TRBJ1-2, with D hard to call. Germline CDR1 is LGHNA and CDR2 is YSLEER. Trimming cost V 2 bases and J 3 bases, with 16 bases left between them. The CDR3 length is 16 residues. DNA for the CDR3: TGCGCCAGCAGCCAACTGTACGAATTCGGCGACTATGGCTACACCTTC. Protein product: CASSQLYEFGDYGYTF.